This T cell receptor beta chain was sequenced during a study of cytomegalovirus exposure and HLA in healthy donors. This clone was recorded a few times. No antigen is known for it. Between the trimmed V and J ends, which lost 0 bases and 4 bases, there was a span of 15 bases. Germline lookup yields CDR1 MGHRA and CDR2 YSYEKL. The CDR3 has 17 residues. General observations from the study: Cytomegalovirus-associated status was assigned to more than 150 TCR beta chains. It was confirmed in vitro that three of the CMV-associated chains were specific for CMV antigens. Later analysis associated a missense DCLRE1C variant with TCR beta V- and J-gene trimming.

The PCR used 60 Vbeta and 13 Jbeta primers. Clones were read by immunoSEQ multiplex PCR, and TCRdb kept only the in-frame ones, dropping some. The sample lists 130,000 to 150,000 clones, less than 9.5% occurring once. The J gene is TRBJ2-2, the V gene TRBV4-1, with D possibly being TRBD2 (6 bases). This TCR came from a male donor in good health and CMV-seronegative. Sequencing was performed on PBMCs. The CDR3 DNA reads TGCGCCAGCAGCCAAGATGGGGCGGGATCGAGCACCGGGGAGCTGTTTTTT. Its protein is CASSQDGAGSSTGELFF.